These 8 T cell receptor beta chains came from one sample sequenced in a study of T cells after yellow fever vaccination (dated by TCRdb to the late 2010s). Library prep was done by 5' RACE. The sequencer listed for this sample is Illumina HiSeq 2500. TCRdb passed the public sequencing reads through fastp at Q25 and MiXCR, retaining productive beta sequences. Records with the same CDR3 protein are collapsed into one entry carrying the most frequent genes and DNA. A total of under 300,000 distinct CDR3 sequences appear in this sample, 10% to 15% of them only once. About 0.51% of the sample goes to the ten largest clones. Per the publication, the treatment or condition label means: live attenuated yellow fever vaccine strain. The sample here was CD4+ T cells sorted from PBMCs, taken 45 days after the yellow fever booster vaccination. The source of these receptors is a man aged 25-45 years who received the YFV17D yellow fever vaccine.

The chain links TRBV20-1 to TRBJ2-3; D is unresolved. The germline V gene encodes CDR1 DFQATT and CDR2 SNEGSKA (reference sequence). V was shortened by 3 bases and J by 0 bases, with 10 bases between the two germline ends. The CDR3 length is 14 residues. CDR3 coding DNA: TGCAGTGCTAGCACTCCTACTAGCACAGATACGCAGTATTTT. It translates to CSASTPTSTDTQYF.

This clonotype was seen at least ten times. The V and J genes are TRBV27 and TRBJ2-3, with 10 bases lining up with TRBD1. Germline V gene lookup returns CDR1 MNHEY and CDR2 SMNVEV (reference sequence). The trim removed 5 bases at V and 3 bases at J, leaving 5 bases unmatched. The CDR3 sequence is 15 residues long. CDR3 region: CASSLDRGLTDTQYF. The CDR3 DNA reads TGTGCCAGCAGTCTTGACAGGGGGCTGACAGATACGCAGTATTTT.

The chain couples TRBV7-8 to TRBJ1-1; D might be TRBD1 (5 bases). V lost 5 bases and J 6 bases, leaving 16 bases between the germline ends. The CDR3 extends over 14 amino acids. Germline V lookup: CDR1 SGHVS, CDR2 FQNEAQ. CDR3 region: CASSPDGRGPEAFF. CDR3 in DNA: TGTGCCAGCAGCCCGGACGGGAGGGGACCTGAAGCTTTCTTT.

This clonotype was recorded a few times. This chain joins TRBV7-2 and TRBJ2-5, with D possibly matching TRBD1 (6 bases). V lost 4 bases, J lost 3 bases, and 12 bases lay in between. Germline V lookup: CDR1 SGHTA, CDR2 FQGNSA. CDR3 size: 14 residues. The CDR3 is CASSSQGGEETQYF. The CDR3, as DNA: TGTGCCAGCAGCTCGCAAGGGGGAGAAGAGACCCAGTACTTC.

This clonotype occurred many times. The chain carries TRBV4-3 and TRBJ2-7; possible D gene TRBD1, 6 bases. The V and J ends lost 4 bases and 2 bases respectively, with 12 bases between them. From germline, CDR1 is LGHNA and CDR2 YSLEER. The CDR3 is made up of 14 amino acids. The CDR3 DNA reads as TGCGCCAGCAGCCCAGGGAAGGGGGCCTACGAGCAGTACTTC. It yields the protein CASSPGKGAYEQYF.

This clonotype was observed a few times. The chain links TRBV5-1 to TRBJ1-1, with D uncertain. The ends were cut back, 2 bases at V and 5 bases at J, with 10 bases in the middle. Germline V lookup: CDR1 SGHRS, CDR2 YFSETQ. The CDR3 is made up of 13 amino acids. DNA for the CDR3: TGCGCCAGCAGCTTTGTAACAGAAACTGAAGCTTTCTTT. This translates into CASSFVTETEAFF.

The chain carries TRBV30 and TRBJ1-6; D remains ambiguous. Deletions cut 2 bases from V and 6 bases from J, with 8 bases between. In germline, CDR1 is GTSNPN, CDR2 SVGIG (reference sequence). The CDR3 runs to 13 residues. CDR3: CAWSPGFNSPLHF. As DNA, the CDR3 is TGTGCCTGGAGTCCCGGATTTAATTCACCCCTCCACTTT. The full variable domain, with the rest looked up from reference TRBV30 and TRBJ1-6, is SQTIHQWPATLVQPVGSPLSLECTVEGTSNPNLYWYRQAAGRGLQLLFYSVGIGQISSEVPQNLSASRPQDRQFILSSKKLLLSDSGFYLCAWSPGFNSPLHFGNGTRLTVT.

CDR3 sequence (DNA): TGCGCCAGCAGCCCACCGCTAGCGGCGAACACCGGGGAGCTGTTTTTT. Translating gives CASSPPLAANTGELFF. The chain employs TRBV5-1 and TRBJ2-2; TRBD2 aligns across 7 bases. The V segment lost 4 bases and the J segment 0 bases; nucleotides outside the gene matches: 6. CDR1 is SGHRS, CDR2 YFSETQ, per germline. The CDR3 is 16 residues long.